What follows describes a single T cell receptor (beta chain). This clonotype came up a few times. Its antigen remains undetermined. No much larger clone exists at a distance of one base, and base qualities are not known. In the paper's terms, the treatment or condition label means: allogeneic hematopoietic cell transplantation with graft depleted of TCRalphabeta T cells and CD19 B cells. Transplant recipients were children who received TCRalphabeta/CD19-depleted allogeneic hematopoietic cell grafts. The sample originates from a study of T-cell reconstitution after alpha-beta-depleted transplantation in children (dated by TCRdb to about 2016). Study-wide context: Using TCR repertoire profiling, the study quantitatively followed how T-cell immune reconstitution unfolded in children after TCRalphabeta/CD19-depleted allogeneic hematopoietic cell transplantation.

From the cysteine through the phenylalanine, the CDR3 covers 15 amino acids. Here the CDR3 DNA is all that survives: 45 bases in frame from base 1. CDR1 and CDR2 (MGHRA, YSYEKL) derive from the germline V gene. Unmatched junction bases come to 3, with V trimmed by 2 bases and J by 0 bases. Study-wide findings and limitations: The apparently early alphabetaT-cell count recovery about two months after transplant was reportedly dependent on only several hundred rapidly expanded clones derived from non-depleted graft cells. In some patients, the high TCRbeta diversity seen at day 60 was put down to recipient T cells and intrathymic progenitors that had survived conditioning. Over the following months the frequencies of hyperexpanded clones went down, and after one year T-cell counts and TCRbeta diversity were mostly credited to newly produced T cells.

Receptor libraries were prepared by PCR. Sequencing relied on an Illumina HiSeq 2500. Molecular barcoding was employed in the preparation of TCR libraries, with unique molecular identifiers being used to normalize TCRbeta repertoire quantification. TCRdb trimmed public reads at Q25 via fastp, called clones via MiXCR and kept in-frame beta chains. All rows with the same CDR3 protein become a single entry with the most common DNA and genes. Present in this sample are roughly 500,000 distinct CDR3 sequences, approximately 10% of which were seen just once. The top ten constitute about 2% of the sample. This chain joins TRBV4-1 to TRBJ2-7, with 8 junctional bases fitting TRBD2. The receptor was derived from a child aged 2 to 15 with inherited bone marrow failure, due to receive a stem cell transplant. The source was PBMCs, collected before TCRalphabeta/CD19-depleted stem cell transplant. The CDR3 corresponds to CASSQRLASSYEQYF. The nucleotide sequence reads TGCGCCAGCAGCCAACGACTAGCGAGCTCCTACGAGCAGTACTTC.